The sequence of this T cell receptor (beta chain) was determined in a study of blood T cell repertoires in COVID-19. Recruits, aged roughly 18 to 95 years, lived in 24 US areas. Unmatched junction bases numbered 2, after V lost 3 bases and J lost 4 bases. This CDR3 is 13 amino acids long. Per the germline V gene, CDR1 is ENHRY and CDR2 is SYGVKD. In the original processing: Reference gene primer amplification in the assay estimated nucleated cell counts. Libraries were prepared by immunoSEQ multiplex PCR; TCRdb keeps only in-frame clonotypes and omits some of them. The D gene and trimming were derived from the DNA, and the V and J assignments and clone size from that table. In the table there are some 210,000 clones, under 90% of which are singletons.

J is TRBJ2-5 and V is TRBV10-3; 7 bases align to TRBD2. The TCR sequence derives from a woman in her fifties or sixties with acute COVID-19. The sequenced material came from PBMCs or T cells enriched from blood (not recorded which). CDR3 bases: TGTGCCATCAGTGATTGGGAGGGAGAGACCCAGTACTTC. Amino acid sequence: CAISDWEGETQYF.